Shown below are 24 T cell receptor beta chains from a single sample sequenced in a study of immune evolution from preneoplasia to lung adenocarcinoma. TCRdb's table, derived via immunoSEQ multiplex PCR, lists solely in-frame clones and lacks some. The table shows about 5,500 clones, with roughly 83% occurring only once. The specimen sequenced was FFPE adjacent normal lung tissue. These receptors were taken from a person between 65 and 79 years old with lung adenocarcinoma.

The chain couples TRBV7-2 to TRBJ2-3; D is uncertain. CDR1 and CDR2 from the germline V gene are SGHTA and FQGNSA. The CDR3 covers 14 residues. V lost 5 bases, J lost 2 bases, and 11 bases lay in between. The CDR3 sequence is CASSPRLDTDTQYF. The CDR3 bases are TGTGCCAGCAGCCCCCGACTTGACACAGATACGCAGTATTTT.

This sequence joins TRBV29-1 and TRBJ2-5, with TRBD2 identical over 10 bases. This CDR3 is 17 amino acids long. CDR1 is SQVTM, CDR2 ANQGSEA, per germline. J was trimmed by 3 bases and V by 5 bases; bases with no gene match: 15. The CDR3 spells CSVSRKFRLAGEETQYF. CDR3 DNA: TGCAGCGTTAGTAGGAAATTTAGGCTAGCGGGGGAAGAGACCCAGTACTTC.

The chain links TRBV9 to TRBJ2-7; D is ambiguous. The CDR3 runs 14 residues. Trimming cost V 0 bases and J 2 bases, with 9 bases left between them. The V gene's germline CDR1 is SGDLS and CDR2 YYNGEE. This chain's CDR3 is CASSVDPAPYEQYF. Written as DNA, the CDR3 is TGTGCCAGCAGCGTAGACCCGGCCCCCTACGAGCAGTACTTC.

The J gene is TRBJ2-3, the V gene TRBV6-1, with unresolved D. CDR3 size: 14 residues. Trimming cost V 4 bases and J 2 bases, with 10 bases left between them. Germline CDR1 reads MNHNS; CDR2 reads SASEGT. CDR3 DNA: TGTGCCAGCAGTGGGGTACCCTACACAGATACGCAGTATTTT. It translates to CASSGVPYTDTQYF.

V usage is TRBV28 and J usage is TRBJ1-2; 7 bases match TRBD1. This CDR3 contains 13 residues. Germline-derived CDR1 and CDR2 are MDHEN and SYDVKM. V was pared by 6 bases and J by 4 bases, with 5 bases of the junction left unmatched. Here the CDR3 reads CASSQTGPYGYTF. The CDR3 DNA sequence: TGTGCCAGCAGCCAGACAGGGCCCTATGGCTACACCTTC.

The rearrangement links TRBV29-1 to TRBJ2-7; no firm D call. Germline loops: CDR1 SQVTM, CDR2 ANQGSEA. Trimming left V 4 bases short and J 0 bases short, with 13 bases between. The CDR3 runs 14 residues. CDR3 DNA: TGCAGCGTTGCTGCTACGGATCTCTCCTACGAGCAGTACTTC. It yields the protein CSVAATDLSYEQYF.

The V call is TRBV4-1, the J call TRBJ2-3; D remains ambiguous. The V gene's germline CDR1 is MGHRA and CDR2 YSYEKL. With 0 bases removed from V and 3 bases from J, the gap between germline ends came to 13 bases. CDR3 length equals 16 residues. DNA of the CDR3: TGCGCCAGCAGCCAAGATAGGTCCGCGGTTACAGATACGCAGTATTTT. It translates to CASSQDRSAVTDTQYF.

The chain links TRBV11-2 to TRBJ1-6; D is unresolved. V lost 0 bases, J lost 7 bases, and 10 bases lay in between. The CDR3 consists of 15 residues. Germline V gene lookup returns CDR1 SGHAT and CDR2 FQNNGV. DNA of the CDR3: TGTGCCAGCAGCTTAGATGTGTTGACAAATTCACCCCTCCACTTT. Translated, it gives CASSLDVLTNSPLHF.

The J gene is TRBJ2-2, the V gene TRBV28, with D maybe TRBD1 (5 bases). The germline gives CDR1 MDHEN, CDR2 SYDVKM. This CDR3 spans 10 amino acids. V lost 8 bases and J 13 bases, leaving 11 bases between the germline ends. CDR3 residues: CASGRDPLFF. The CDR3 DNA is TGTGCCAGCGGCAGGGATCCGCTGTTTTTT.

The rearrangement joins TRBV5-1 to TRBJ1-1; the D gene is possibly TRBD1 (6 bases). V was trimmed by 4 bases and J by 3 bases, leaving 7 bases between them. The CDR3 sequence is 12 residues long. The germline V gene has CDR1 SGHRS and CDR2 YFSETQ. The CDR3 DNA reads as TGCGCCAGCAGCACAGGGTACACTGAAGCTTTCTTT. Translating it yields CASSTGYTEAFF. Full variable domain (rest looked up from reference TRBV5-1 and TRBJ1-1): KAGVTQTPRYLIKTRGQQVTLSCSPISGHRSVSWYQQTPGQGLQFLFEYFSETQRNKGNFPGRFSGRQFSNSRSEMNVSTLELGDSALYLCASSTGYTEAFFGQGTRLTVV.

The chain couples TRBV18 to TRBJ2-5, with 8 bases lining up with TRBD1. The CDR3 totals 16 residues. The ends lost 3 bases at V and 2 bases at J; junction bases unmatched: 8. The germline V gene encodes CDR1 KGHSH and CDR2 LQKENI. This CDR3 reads CASSPGAGGLQETQYF. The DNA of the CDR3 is TGTGCCAGCTCACCGGGGGCAGGGGGCCTGCAAGAGACCCAGTACTTC.

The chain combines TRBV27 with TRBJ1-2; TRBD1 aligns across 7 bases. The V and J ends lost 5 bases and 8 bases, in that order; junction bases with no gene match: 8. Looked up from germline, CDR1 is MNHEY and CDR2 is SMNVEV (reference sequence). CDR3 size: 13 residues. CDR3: CASSPITGAGYTF. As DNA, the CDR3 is TGTGCCAGCAGTCCGATTACAGGGGCGGGCTACACCTTC.

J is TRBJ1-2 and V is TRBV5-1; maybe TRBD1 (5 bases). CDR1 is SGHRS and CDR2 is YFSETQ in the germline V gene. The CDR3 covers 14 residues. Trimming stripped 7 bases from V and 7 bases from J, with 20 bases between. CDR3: CASDSGRGRSGYTF. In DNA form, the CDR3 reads TGCGCCAGCGACTCCGGGCGGGGGAGAAGTGGCTACACCTTC.

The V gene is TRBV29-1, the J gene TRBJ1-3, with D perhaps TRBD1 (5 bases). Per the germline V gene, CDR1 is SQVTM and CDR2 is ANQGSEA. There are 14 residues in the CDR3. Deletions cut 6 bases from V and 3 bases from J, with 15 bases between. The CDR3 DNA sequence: TGCAGCGTGCTCCCGCAGGGAAGTGGAAACACCATATATTTT. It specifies CSVLPQGSGNTIYF.

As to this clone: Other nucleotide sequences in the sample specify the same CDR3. CDR3 in amino acids: CASSSKQKMNTEAFF. CDR3 bases: TGTGCCAGCAGCTCTAAACAGAAGATGAACACTGAAGCTTTCTTT. The chain has TRBV7-9 and TRBJ1-1; D remains ambiguous. The CDR3 spans 15 residues. The germline gives CDR1 SEHNR, CDR2 FQNEAQ (reference sequence). Trimming cost V 4 bases and J 0 bases, with 12 bases left between them.

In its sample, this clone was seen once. The CDR3 nucleotides are TGTGCCAGCAGTGCATTTTGGGGGGGAGGTCAGCCCCAGCATTTT. It is translated as CASSAFWGGGQPQHF. The chain has TRBV6-1 and TRBJ1-5; D is perhaps TRBD1 (5 bases). The CDR3 consists of 15 residues. V lost 4 bases, J lost 6 bases, and 16 bases lay in between. In germline, CDR1 is MNHNS, CDR2 SASEGT.

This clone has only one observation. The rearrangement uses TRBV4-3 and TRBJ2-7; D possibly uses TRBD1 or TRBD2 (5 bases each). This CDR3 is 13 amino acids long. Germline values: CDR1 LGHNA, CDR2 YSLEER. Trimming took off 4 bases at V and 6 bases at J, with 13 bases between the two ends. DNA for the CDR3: TGCGCCAGCAGCCGGGACCGTGGAATCGAGCAGTACTTC. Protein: CASSRDRGIEQYF.

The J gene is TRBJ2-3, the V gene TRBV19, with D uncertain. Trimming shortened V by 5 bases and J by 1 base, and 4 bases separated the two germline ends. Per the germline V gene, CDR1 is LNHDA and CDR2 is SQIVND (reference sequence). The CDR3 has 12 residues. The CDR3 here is CASSRGTDTQYF. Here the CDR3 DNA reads TGTGCCAGTAGTCGGGGCACAGATACGCAGTATTTT.

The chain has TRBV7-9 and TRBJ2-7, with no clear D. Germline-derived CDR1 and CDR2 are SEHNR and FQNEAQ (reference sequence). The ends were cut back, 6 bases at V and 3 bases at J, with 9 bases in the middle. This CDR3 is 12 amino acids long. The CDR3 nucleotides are TGTGCCAGCAGTAAGCAGCTCTACGAGCAGTACTTC. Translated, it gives CASSKQLYEQYF.

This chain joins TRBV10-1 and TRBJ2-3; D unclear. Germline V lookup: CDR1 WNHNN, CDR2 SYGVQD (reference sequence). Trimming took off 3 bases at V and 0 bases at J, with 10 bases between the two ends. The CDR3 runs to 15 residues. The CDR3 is CASSDHSLSTDTQYF. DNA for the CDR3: TGCGCCAGCAGTGATCATTCTCTTAGCACAGATACGCAGTATTTT.

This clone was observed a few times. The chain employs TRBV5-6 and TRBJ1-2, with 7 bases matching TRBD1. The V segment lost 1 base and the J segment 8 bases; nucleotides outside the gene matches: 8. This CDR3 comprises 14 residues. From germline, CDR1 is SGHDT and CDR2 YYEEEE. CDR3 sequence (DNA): TGTGCCAGCAGCTTGAGTAGGGGGCAAAGCGGCTACACCTTC. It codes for CASSLSRGQSGYTF.

This chain's CDR3 is CASRRGGSNEKLFF. The CDR3 DNA reads TGCGCCAGCAGGAGGGGCGGATCTAATGAAAAACTGTTTTTT. The J gene is TRBJ1-4, the V gene TRBV5-1; D is perhaps TRBD1 (5 bases). Germline V gives CDR1 SGHRS, CDR2 YFSETQ. V dropped 5 bases and J dropped 3 bases, with 11 bases sitting between them. The CDR3 spans 14 residues.

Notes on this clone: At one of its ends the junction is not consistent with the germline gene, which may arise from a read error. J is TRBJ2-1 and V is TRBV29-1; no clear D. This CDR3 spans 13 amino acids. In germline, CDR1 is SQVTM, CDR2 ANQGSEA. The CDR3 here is CSVESGSHNEQFF. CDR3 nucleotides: TGCAGCGTTGAATCGGGCTCCCACAATGAGCAGTTCTTC.

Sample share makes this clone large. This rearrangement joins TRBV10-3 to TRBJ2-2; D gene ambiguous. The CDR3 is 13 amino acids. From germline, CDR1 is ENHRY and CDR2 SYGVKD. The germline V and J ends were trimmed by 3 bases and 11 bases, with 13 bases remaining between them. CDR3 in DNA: TGTGCCATCAGTGATACGAGCGTCCGAGAGCTGTTTTTT. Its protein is CAISDTSVRELFF.